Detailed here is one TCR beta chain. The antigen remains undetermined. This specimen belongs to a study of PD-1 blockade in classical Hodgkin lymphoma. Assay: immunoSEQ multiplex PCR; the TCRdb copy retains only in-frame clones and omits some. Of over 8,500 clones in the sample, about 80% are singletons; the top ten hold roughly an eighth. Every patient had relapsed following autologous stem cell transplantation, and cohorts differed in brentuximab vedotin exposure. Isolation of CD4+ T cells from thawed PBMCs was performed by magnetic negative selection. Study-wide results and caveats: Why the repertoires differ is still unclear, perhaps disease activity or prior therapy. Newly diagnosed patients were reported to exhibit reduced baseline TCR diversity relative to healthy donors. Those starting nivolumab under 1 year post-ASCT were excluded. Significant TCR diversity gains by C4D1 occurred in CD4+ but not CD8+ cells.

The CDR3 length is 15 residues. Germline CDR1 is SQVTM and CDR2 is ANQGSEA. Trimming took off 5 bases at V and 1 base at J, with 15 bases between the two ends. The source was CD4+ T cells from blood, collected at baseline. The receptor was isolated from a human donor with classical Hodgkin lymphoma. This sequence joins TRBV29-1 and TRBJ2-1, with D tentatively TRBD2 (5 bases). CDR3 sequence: CSVLIERTSYNEQFF. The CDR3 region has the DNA TGCAGCGTTTTAATCGAGCGGACTTCCTACAATGAGCAGTTCTTC.